Shown below are 19 T cell receptor beta chains from a single sample sequenced in a study of blood T cell repertoires in COVID-19. Method: immunoSEQ multiplex PCR; TCRdb's copy keeps in-frame clones and lacks some. The table lists under 350,000 clones, over 75% of them singletons, with about 14% in the top ten. The specimen sequenced was peripheral blood. The receptors shown here come from a human donor in a cohort sampled during active COVID-19.

The chain carries TRBV7-2 and TRBJ1-2, with D hard to call. This CDR3 is built from 14 residues. With 4 bases removed from V and 3 bases from J, the gap between germline ends came to 12 bases. Looked up from germline, CDR1 is SGHTA and CDR2 is FQGNSA. CDR3 nucleotide sequence: TGTGCCAGCAGCTCCCTAGGCATATACTATGGCTACACCTTC. This codes for CASSSLGIYYGYTF. The full variable domain, completed using reference TRBV7-2 and TRBJ1-2, is GAGVSQSPSNKVTEKGKDVELRCDPISGHTALYWYRQSLGQGLEFLIYFQGNSAPDKSGLPSDRFSAERTGGSVSTLTIQRTQQEDSAVYLCASSSLGIYYGYTFGSGTRLTVV.

The chain combines TRBV5-4 with TRBJ2-5; 7 bases line up with TRBD1. Germline V gives CDR1 SGHNT, CDR2 YYREEE (reference sequence). Trimming took 0 bases from V and 2 from J; bases not matched to a gene: 4. The CDR3 loop spans 15 amino acids. The CDR3 region has the DNA TGTGCCAGCAGCTTGGGAGGGGGCAAACAAGAGACCCAGTACTTC. It yields the protein CASSLGGGKQETQYF. Complete variable domain (other parts from reference TRBV5-4 and TRBJ2-5): ETGVTQSPTHLIKTRGQQVTLRCSSQSGHNTVSWYQQALGQGPQFIFQYYREEENGRGNFPPRFSGLQFPNYSSELNVNALELDDSALYLCASSLGGGKQETQYFGPGTRLLVL.

This clone has just one count. The rearrangement uses TRBV28 and TRBJ2-7, with D possibly being TRBD2 (7 bases). This CDR3 region has 24 residues. Trimming left V 5 bases short and J 2 bases short, with 43 bases between. CDR1 and CDR2 from the germline V gene are MDHEN and SYDVKM. CDR3 sequence (DNA): TGTGCCAGCAGTGTGGGGTTTAAATCAGGGGTAAAGCGGGGTTGGGGCCGGAACCCCTACGAGCAGTACTTC. It codes for CASSVGFKSGVKRGWGRNPYEQYF.

The V gene is TRBV28, the J gene TRBJ2-7, with a tentative D call TRBD1 (6 bases). Germline V gene data show CDR1 as MDHEN and CDR2 as SYDVKM. With 6 bases removed from V and 2 bases from J, the gap between germline ends came to 14 bases. CDR3 size: 14 residues. The CDR3 sequence is CASSQTGQTYEQYF. The CDR3 DNA sequence: TGTGCCAGCAGCCAGACAGGCCAGACCTACGAGCAGTACTTC.

In this sample, this clone turned up once. The J gene is TRBJ2-1, the V gene TRBV2, with a weak D call TRBD1 (6 bases). Germline lookup yields CDR1 SNHLY and CDR2 FYNNEI. V was pared by 8 bases and J by 8 bases, with 16 bases between. The CDR3 sequence is 13 residues long. The DNA for the CDR3 is TGTGCCAGCGGGGGCTACCGGGACGATGAGCAGTTCTTC. Its protein product is CASGGYRDDEQFF. Looking up the rest from reference TRBV2 and TRBJ2-1 gives the full variable domain: EPEVTQTPSHQVTQMGQEVILRCVPISNHLYFYWYRQILGQKVEFLVSFYNNEISEKSEIFDDQFSVERPDGSNFTLKIRSTKLEDSAMYFCASGGYRDDEQFFGPGTRLTVL.

The chain links TRBV5-1 to TRBJ2-3; 12 bases are a match to TRBD2. CDR1 and CDR2 from the germline V gene are SGHRS and YFSETQ. Unmatched junction bases numbered 9, after V lost 2 bases and J lost 5 bases. The CDR3 length is 17 residues. CDR3 amino acids: CASSLTTSGRAQDTQYF. The CDR3 region has the DNA TGCGCCAGCAGCTTAACGACTAGCGGGAGAGCACAAGATACGCAGTATTTT.

The chain carries TRBV27 and TRBJ1-2; 10 bases align to TRBD1. This CDR3 has 17 residues. J lost 4 bases, V lost 6 bases, and 14 bases had no gene match. Germline CDR1 is MNHEY and CDR2 is SMNVEV (reference sequence). CDR3 nucleotides: TGTGCCAGCAGACCCACCGGGACAGGGGCCGGGTTCTATGGCTACACCTTC. Protein: CASRPTGTGAGFYGYTF.

The chain carries TRBV27 and TRBJ2-7; 11 nucleotides align to TRBD2. In germline, CDR1 is MNHEY, CDR2 SMNVEV (reference sequence). V dropped 5 bases and J dropped 4; count of bases not matched to a gene: 7. The CDR3 has 15 residues. CDR3 coding DNA: TGTGCCAGCAGTCCTTTAGCGGGAGGGCCTTACGAGCAGTACTTC. It yields the protein CASSPLAGGPYEQYF.

The V and J genes are TRBV15 and TRBJ2-1, with D hard to call. V lost 2 bases and J 8 bases, leaving 7 bases between the germline ends. The CDR3 covers 12 residues. The germline V gene encodes CDR1 LNHNV and CDR2 YYDKDF (reference sequence). The CDR3 nucleotides read TGTGCCACCAGCAGACCTAGTTATGAGCAGTTCTTC. Amino acid sequence: CATSRPSYEQFF.

The chain uses TRBV7-2 and TRBJ2-5, with D hard to call. The V gene's germline CDR1 is SGHTA and CDR2 FQGNSA. Trimming took 6 bases from V and 1 from J, leaving 9 bases between them. The CDR3 is 13 residues long. Here the CDR3 DNA reads TGTGCCAGCAGTTTTCTGTTCCAAGAGACCCAGTACTTC. The encoded protein is CASSFLFQETQYF. Supplemented by reference TRBV7-2 and TRBJ2-5, the full variable domain reads GAGVSQSPSNKVTEKGKDVELRCDPISGHTALYWYRQSLGQGLEFLIYFQGNSAPDKSGLPSDRFSAERTGGSVSTLTIQRTQQEDSAVYLCASSFLFQETQYFGPGTRLLVL.

The chain uses TRBV27 and TRBJ2-3, with D tentatively TRBD1 (5 bases). V was clipped by 6 bases and J by 0 bases, with 13 bases between them. From germline, CDR1 is MNHEY and CDR2 SMNVEV (reference sequence). This CDR3 is 15 amino acids long. The CDR3 sequence: CASSYRSLSTDTQYF. The CDR3 DNA reads as TGTGCCAGCAGCTACAGGTCCTTAAGCACAGATACGCAGTATTTT.

With regard to this clone: This CDR3 is also generated by other DNA sequences in the sample. The rearrangement uses TRBV18 and TRBJ1-2; 7 bases map to TRBD1. The CDR3 covers 14 residues. CDR1 is KGHSH and CDR2 is LQKENI in the germline V gene. The J segment lost 2 bases and the V segment lost 3 bases, leaving 3 bases of the junction unmatched. This CDR3 is CASSPGQENYGYTF. The CDR3 nucleotides are TGTGCCAGCTCACCTGGACAGGAGAACTATGGCTACACCTTC.

This rearrangement joins TRBV2 to TRBJ2-1; D is unclear. The CDR3 covers 13 residues. With 8 bases removed from V and 0 bases from J, the gap between germline ends came to 8 bases. Per germline, CDR1 SNHLY and CDR2 FYNNEI. The CDR3 coding sequence is TGTGCCAGCTCTGAGAACTCCTACAATGAGCAGTTCTTC. It codes for CASSENSYNEQFF.

The chain employs TRBV6-1 and TRBJ2-3; TRBD2 agrees at 9 bases. From germline, CDR1 is MNHNS and CDR2 SASEGT. This CDR3 has 15 amino acids. The junction had 14 bases not matched to a gene; V was cut back by 2 bases and J by 14 bases. As DNA, the CDR3 is TGTGCCAGCAGTGAAATAGGGACTAGCAGGGCCGGTGGGTATTTT. Translated, it gives CASSEIGTSRAGGYF.

This rearrangement joins TRBV5-1 to TRBJ1-4; 8 bases are shared with TRBD1. The CDR3 loop spans 15 amino acids. Per the germline V gene, CDR1 is SGHRS and CDR2 is YFSETQ. V shed 4 bases and J 8 bases; nucleotides not matched to a gene: 10. CDR3 in amino acids: CASSQGQGNREKLFF. CDR3 in DNA: TGCGCCAGCAGCCAAGGACAGGGAAATAGAGAAAAACTGTTTTTT. Together with reference TRBV5-1 and TRBJ1-4, the CDR3 gives the full variable domain: KAGVTQTPRYLIKTRGQQVTLSCSPISGHRSVSWYQQTPGQGLQFLFEYFSETQRNKGNFPGRFSGRQFSNSRSEMNVSTLELGDSALYLCASSQGQGNREKLFFGSGTQLSVL.

The V and J genes are TRBV10-3 and TRBJ2-5; D perhaps matches TRBD1 (6 bases). V dropped 3 bases and J dropped 5 bases, with 13 bases sitting between them. The CDR3 is 14 residues long. Germline-derived CDR1 and CDR2 are ENHRY and SYGVKD. The CDR3 nucleotides are TGTGCCATCAGTGAAACAGGGTTGGGGGAGACCCAGTACTTC. This translates into CAISETGLGETQYF.

The rearrangement uses TRBV3-1 (or the pseudogene TRBV3-2) and TRBJ1-1; tentative D call: TRBD1 (5 bases). The CDR3 has 12 residues. Germline V CDR1 and CDR2: LGHDT, YNNKEL (reference sequence). Deletions cut 6 bases from V and 5 bases from J, with 10 bases between. CDR3 amino acids: CASRSEGTEAFF. The CDR3 bases are TGTGCCAGCAGATCGGAGGGGACTGAAGCTTTCTTT.

This clone was recorded only once. CDR3 protein: CASSKGGSSWTGRMNYSYEQYF. DNA of the CDR3: TGTGCCAGCAGCAAAGGCGGGAGCTCCTGGACGGGACGAATGAATTACTCCTACGAGCAGTACTTC. The V and J genes are TRBV21-1 and TRBJ2-7; TRBD2 is taken as the D call from the table, unchecked against the DNA. TRBV21-1 is a documented pseudogene. The CDR3 spans 22 residues.

The chain combines TRBV7-9 with TRBJ2-3, with 8 positions matching TRBD1. CDR1 and CDR2 from the germline V gene are SEHNR and FQNEAQ (reference sequence). V lost 3 bases and J lost 4; bases outside the gene matches: 6. The CDR3 contains 15 residues. The CDR3 DNA is TGTGCCAGCAGCTTGACAGGGGACGGATCAGATACGCAGTATTTT. Translated, it gives CASSLTGDGSDTQYF.